The clone carrying this T cell receptor beta chain was seen at least ten times. Its antigen is unknown. The CDR3 runs 14 residues. Per germline, CDR1 MGHDK and CDR2 SYGVNS. Trimming cost V 4 bases and J 2 bases; bases outside gene matches: 2. TCRdb reprocessed the reads via MiXCR and lists one record per CDR3 protein. The repertoire has under 150,000 distinct CDR3 sequences, 7.5% to 9% of them found once; the top ten carry about 9.5%. These data originate in a study of T cell repertoires in cytomegalovirus infection. Study-level results: Cumulative frequency (of public TCR beta family members) identified carriers of CMV plus the relevant HLA. Dominant in the ex vivo response were TCR beta clonotypes restricted by HLA-C and specific for CMV.

The V and J genes are TRBV25-1 and TRBJ2-7, with 10 bases lining up with TRBD1. This TCR was recovered from a human donor in good health (CMV status not recorded). Some clones in this sample may be carry-over from other donors' samples. Sequencing input: PBMCs. The CDR3, as DNA: TGTGCCAGCAGTGGACAGGGGGCTACCTACGAGCAGTACTTC. Translating it yields CASSGQGATYEQYF.